The sample holds many counts of the clone carrying this T cell receptor beta chain. Its antigen remains unknown. V was shortened by 3 bases and J by 7 bases, with 13 bases between the two germline ends. This CDR3 region has 13 residues. Germline V CDR1 and CDR2: SQVTM, ANQGSEA. For sorted libraries, the input was about 960,000 CD4+ or CD8+ T cells. This record comes from a study of neurological immune-mediated disorders. Notes on the study in general: CDR3 amino acid sequences of expanded clones were not shared across subjects, a result suggesting private repertoires in all groups.

TCRdb itself ran the 5' RACE reads through MiXCR, one entry per CDR3 protein. The repertoire holds about 41,000 distinct CDR3 sequences, about 14% seen once, with less than 4.5% in the top ten. This receptor was taken from an older woman with HTLV-1-associated myelopathy (HAM/TSP). Sequencing was carried out using CD4+ T cells from blood. The chain carries TRBV29-1 and TRBJ2-1; D might be TRBD1 or TRBD2, each matching 5 bases. CDR3 amino acids: CSVDGTVGNEQFF. CDR3 in DNA: TGCAGCGTTGACGGGACGGTCGGGAATGAGCAGTTCTTC.